This TCR beta chain was captured in a study of control samples from healthy donors and cancer patients. The assay was immunoSEQ multiplex PCR, and TCRdb's table has in-frame clones only and misses some. The sample includes under 200,000 clones, 90% to 95% seen only once; the top ten take about 0.64%. Germline assignment: CDR1 KGHDR and CDR2 SFDVKD. With 4 bases removed from V and 1 base from J, the gap between germline ends came to 9 bases. The CDR3 runs to 14 residues. The material sequenced was blood. The clonotype was recovered from a woman aged 25 to 39 in good health. This chain joins TRBV24-1 and TRBJ2-5; D is uncertain. As DNA, the CDR3 is TGTGCCACCAGTGACCACGCAATCCAAGAGACCCAGTACTTC. Its translation is CATSDHAIQETQYF.